This entry lists 14 T cell receptor beta chains sequenced from one sample in a study of T cell responses to AZD1222 COVID-19 vaccine. Data came from immunoSEQ multiplex PCR; TCRdb stores just in-frame clones and leaves some out. The sample consists of about 120,000 clones, approximately 85% of them appearing once. Sample: peripheral blood, taken on day 0 of MenACWY control vaccination. These TCRs come from an adult in good health.

The chain uses TRBV5-6 and TRBJ2-3; 10 bases align to TRBD1. This CDR3 has 17 residues. Germline loops: CDR1 SGHDT, CDR2 YYEEEE. V gave up 4 bases and J gave up 1 base; unmatched junction bases: 9. The DNA for the CDR3 is TGTGCCAGCAGCCAAGGGGCCGGGACAGGGGGCACAGATACGCAGTATTTT. Residues: CASSQGAGTGGTDTQYF.

V is TRBV5-1 and J is TRBJ2-7, with 10 bases lining up with TRBD1. Germline V lookup: CDR1 SGHRS, CDR2 YFSETQ. This CDR3 is built from 16 residues. V lost 4 bases and J lost 3; bases outside the gene matches: 10. Here the CDR3 DNA reads TGCGCCAGCAGCCCTACCGGGACAGGGGTGGACTACGAGCAGTACTTC. Translated, it gives CASSPTGTGVDYEQYF.

The gene calls are TRBV7-3 and TRBJ2-3, with a weak D call TRBD1 (5 bases). Germline V gene lookup returns CDR1 SGHTA and CDR2 FQGTGA. This CDR3 region has 15 residues. V was clipped by 5 bases and J by 2 bases, with 14 bases between them. CDR3 in amino acids: CASSPNGQSTDTQYF. The CDR3 nucleotides are TGTGCCAGCAGCCCAAACGGACAATCCACAGATACGCAGTATTTT.

V is TRBV19 and J is TRBJ1-2; D is ambiguous. This CDR3 spans 15 amino acids. The V end was cut by 9 bases, the J end by 2 bases, with 19 bases between. Germline CDR1 reads LNHDA; CDR2 reads SQIVND (reference sequence). The CDR3 region is CASTLTAKGNYGYTF. Here the CDR3 DNA reads TGTGCCAGCACCCTTACTGCTAAGGGAAACTATGGCTACACCTTC.

V gene TRBV19 combines with J gene TRBJ2-7; 10 bases fit TRBD1. J lost 2 bases, V lost 3 bases, and 4 bases had no gene match. This CDR3 comprises 15 residues. CDR1 LNHDA and CDR2 SQIVND come from the germline V gene (reference sequence). CDR3 residues: CASSITGTGAYEQYF. The CDR3 DNA reads as TGTGCCAGTAGTATCACCGGGACAGGGGCCTACGAGCAGTACTTC.

This chain uses TRBV19 with TRBJ1-5, with 7 nucleotides matching TRBD1. Germline CDR1 LNHDA, CDR2 SQIVND (reference sequence). The CDR3 consists of 16 residues. The J segment lost 6 bases and the V segment lost 5 bases, leaving 13 bases of the junction unmatched. The CDR3 nucleotides are TGTGCCAGTAGTTTCGACAGGGTGGGTTCCGGTCAGCCCCAGCATTTT. Its translation: CASSFDRVGSGQPQHF.

V gene TRBV30 combines with J gene TRBJ2-1; 11 positions agree with TRBD2. J lost 4 bases, V lost 1 base, and 6 bases had no gene match. The CDR3 sequence is 16 residues long. CDR1 is GTSNPN and CDR2 is SVGIG in the germline V gene (reference sequence). Here the CDR3 DNA reads TGTGCCTGGAGTGGTCCTAGCGGGGGGTCTTACAATGAGCAGTTCTTC. Residues: CAWSGPSGGSYNEQFF.

This clone was counted only a few times. J is TRBJ1-2 and V is TRBV29-1; no clear D gene. This CDR3 has 12 amino acids. The germline V and J ends were trimmed by 4 bases and 2 bases, with 8 bases remaining between them. Germline V lookup: CDR1 SQVTM, CDR2 ANQGSEA. The DNA for the CDR3 is TGCAGCGTTGGAGACGGGAACTATGGCTACACCTTC. This encodes CSVGDGNYGYTF.

DNA of the CDR3: TGCGCCAGCATCCACAATGGGCAGGGGACAAGAAACACCGGGGAGCTGTTTTTT. Translated: CASIHNGQGTRNTGELFF. The chain links TRBV5-1 to TRBJ2-2, with a weak D call TRBD1 (6 bases). The germline gives CDR1 SGHRS, CDR2 YFSETQ. V lost 6 bases to trimming and J lost 2 bases, with 23 bases between them. This CDR3 has 18 residues.

The chain joins TRBV7-2 to TRBJ1-6, with TRBD1 identical over 8 bases. Per germline, CDR1 SGHTA and CDR2 FQGNSA. The CDR3 consists of 18 residues. Trimming cost V 4 bases and J 6 bases; bases outside gene matches: 14. The CDR3 sequence: CASSSRTGTDIGNSPLHF. The CDR3 coding sequence is TGTGCCAGCAGCTCGCGGACAGGGACCGATATCGGTAATTCACCCCTCCACTTT. The entire variable domain, with the rest obtained from reference TRBV7-2 and TRBJ1-6, is as follows: GAGVSQSPSNKVTEKGKDVELRCDPISGHTALYWYRQSLGQGLEFLIYFQGNSAPDKSGLPSDRFSAERTGGSVSTLTIQRTQQEDSAVYLCASSSRTGTDIGNSPLHFGNGTRLTVT.

This clone was observed a single time. The rearrangement joins TRBV6-1 to TRBJ2-7; D ambiguous. The V gene's germline CDR1 is MNHNS and CDR2 SASEGT. The CDR3 is 15 residues long. V gave up 1 base and J gave up 1 base, with 11 bases separating them. CDR3 coding DNA: TGTGCCAGCAGTGAAGGCACGTTCTCTTCCTACGAGCAGTACTTC. This gives the protein CASSEGTFSSYEQYF.

The V gene is TRBV5-1, the J gene TRBJ1-1; D remains unclear. This CDR3 has 15 residues. Germline lookup yields CDR1 SGHRS and CDR2 YFSETQ. V lost 2 bases to trimming and J lost 3 bases, with 14 bases between them. The CDR3 reads CASSFGILRDTEAFF. Here the CDR3 DNA reads TGCGCCAGCAGCTTTGGCATCCTCCGGGACACTGAAGCTTTCTTT.

V is TRBV7-2 and J is TRBJ1-1, with 8 bases lining up with TRBD1. J was trimmed by 5 bases and V by 3 bases; bases with no gene match: 14. From germline, CDR1 is SGHTA and CDR2 FQGNSA. This CDR3 region has 17 residues. The CDR3 loop reads CASSFYQGQASRTEAFF. The CDR3 DNA sequence: TGTGCCAGCAGCTTTTACCAGGGACAGGCCTCGAGGACTGAAGCTTTCTTT.

This clone has only one observation. The rearrangement links TRBV7-2 to TRBJ2-7; TRBD2 matches 9 bases. Germline CDR1 and CDR2: SGHTA and FQGNSA. CDR3 length: 15 residues. Trimming cost V 2 bases and J 2 bases; bases outside gene matches: 4. The CDR3 DNA reads TGTGCCAGCAGCTTAAGTGGCGGGGGGGCCTACGAGCAGTACTTC. Its protein is CASSLSGGGAYEQYF.